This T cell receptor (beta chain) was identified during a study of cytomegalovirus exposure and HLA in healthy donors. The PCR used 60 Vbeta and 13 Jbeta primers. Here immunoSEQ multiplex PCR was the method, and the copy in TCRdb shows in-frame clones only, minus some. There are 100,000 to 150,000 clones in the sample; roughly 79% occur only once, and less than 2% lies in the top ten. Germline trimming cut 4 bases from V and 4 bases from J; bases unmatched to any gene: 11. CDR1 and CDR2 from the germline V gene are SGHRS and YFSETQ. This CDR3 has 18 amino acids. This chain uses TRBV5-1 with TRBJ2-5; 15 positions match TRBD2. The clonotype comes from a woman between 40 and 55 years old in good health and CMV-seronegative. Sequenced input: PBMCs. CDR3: CASSPGLAGGGIIETQYF. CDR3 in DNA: TGCGCCAGCAGCCCGGGACTAGCGGGAGGAGGGATTATAGAGACCCAGTACTTC.